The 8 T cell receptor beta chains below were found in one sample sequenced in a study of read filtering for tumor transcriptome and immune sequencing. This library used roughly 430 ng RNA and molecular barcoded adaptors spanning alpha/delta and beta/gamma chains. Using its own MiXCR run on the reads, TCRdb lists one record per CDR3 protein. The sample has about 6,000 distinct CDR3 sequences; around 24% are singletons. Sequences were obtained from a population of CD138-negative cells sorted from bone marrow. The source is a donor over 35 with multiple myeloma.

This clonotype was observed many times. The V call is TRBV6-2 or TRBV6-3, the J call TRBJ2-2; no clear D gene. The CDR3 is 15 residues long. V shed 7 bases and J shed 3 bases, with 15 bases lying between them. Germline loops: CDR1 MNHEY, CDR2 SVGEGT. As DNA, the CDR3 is TGTGCCAGCAATATTCCCGGAAGACACACCGGGGAGCTGTTTTTT. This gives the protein CASNIPGRHTGELFF.

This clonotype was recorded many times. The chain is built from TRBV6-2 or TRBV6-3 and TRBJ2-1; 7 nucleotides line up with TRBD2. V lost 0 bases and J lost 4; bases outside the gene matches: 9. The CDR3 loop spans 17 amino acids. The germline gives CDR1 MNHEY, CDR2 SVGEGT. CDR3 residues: CASSYSPAAGLYNEQFF. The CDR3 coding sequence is TGTGCCAGCAGTTACTCGCCCGCCGCGGGACTATACAATGAGCAGTTCTTC.

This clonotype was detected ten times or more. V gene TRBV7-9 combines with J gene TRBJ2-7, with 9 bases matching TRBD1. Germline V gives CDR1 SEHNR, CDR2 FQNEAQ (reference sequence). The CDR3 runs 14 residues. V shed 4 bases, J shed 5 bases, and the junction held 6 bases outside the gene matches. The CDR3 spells CASSYRDRDHEQYF. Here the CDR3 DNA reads TGTGCCAGCAGCTACCGGGACAGGGACCACGAGCAGTACTTC.

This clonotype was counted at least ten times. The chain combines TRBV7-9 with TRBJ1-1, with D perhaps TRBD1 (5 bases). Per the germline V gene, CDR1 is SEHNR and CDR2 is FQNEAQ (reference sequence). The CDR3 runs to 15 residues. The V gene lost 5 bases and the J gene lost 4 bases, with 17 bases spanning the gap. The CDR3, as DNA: TGTGCCAGCAGCCCTGGGACGGGTCCGACCACTGAAGCTTTCTTT. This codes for CASSPGTGPTTEAFF.

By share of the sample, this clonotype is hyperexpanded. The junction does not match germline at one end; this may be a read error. CDR3 nucleotide sequence: TGCGCCAGCAGCCAGCAGGGGGCCGGAACCGGGGAGCTGTTTTTT. Translation gives CASSQQGAGTGELFF. This chain connects TRBV7-3 to TRBJ2-2; TRBD1 matches at 8 bases. Germline values: CDR1 SGHTA, CDR2 FQGTGA. There are 15 residues in the CDR3.

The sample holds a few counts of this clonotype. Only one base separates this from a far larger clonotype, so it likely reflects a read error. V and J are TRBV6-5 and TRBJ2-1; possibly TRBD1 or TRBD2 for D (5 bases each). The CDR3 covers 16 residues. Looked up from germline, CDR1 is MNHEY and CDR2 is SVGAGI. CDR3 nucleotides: TGTGCCAGCAGTTCCGGGTGGGGACGGCCCTACGATGAGCAGTTCTTC. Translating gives CASSSGWGRPYDEQFF.

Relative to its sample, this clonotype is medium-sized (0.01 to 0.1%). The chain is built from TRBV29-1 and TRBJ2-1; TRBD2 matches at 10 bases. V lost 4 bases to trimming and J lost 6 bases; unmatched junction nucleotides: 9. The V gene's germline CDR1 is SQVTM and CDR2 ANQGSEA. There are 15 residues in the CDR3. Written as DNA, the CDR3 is TGCAGCGTTGGGGCTAGGACTAGCGGCTCCAATGAGCAGTTCTTC. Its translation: CSVGARTSGSNEQFF.

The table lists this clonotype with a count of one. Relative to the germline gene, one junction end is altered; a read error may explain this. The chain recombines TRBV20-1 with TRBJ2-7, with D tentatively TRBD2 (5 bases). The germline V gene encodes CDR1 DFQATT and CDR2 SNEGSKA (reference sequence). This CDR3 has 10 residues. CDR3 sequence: CGAGRVKQYF. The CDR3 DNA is TGCGGTGCTGGGAGAGTCAAGCAGTACTTC.